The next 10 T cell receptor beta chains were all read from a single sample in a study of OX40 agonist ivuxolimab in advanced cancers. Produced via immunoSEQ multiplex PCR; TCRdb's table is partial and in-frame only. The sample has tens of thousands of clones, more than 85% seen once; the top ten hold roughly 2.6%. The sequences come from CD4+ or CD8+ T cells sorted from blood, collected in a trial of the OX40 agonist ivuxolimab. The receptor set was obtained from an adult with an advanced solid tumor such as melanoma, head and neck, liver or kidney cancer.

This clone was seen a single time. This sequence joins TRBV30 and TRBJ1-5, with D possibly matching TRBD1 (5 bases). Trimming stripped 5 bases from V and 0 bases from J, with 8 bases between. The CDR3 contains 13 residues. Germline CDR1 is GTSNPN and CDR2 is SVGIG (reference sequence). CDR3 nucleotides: TGTGCCTGGGCAGGGAGTAGCAATCAGCCCCAGCATTTT. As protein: CAWAGSSNQPQHF.

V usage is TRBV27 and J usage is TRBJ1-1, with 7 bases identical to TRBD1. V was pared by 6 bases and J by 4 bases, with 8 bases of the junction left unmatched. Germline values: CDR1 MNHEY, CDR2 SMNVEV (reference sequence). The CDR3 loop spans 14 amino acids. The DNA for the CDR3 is TGTGCCAGCAGATGGACAGGTGTAGGCACTGAAGCTTTCTTT. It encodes CASRWTGVGTEAFF.

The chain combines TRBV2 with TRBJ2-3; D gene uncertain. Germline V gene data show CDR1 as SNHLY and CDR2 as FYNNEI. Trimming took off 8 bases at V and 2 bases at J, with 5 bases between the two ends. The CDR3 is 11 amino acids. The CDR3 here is CASQYTDTQYF. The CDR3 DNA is TGTGCCAGCCAATACACAGATACGCAGTATTTT.

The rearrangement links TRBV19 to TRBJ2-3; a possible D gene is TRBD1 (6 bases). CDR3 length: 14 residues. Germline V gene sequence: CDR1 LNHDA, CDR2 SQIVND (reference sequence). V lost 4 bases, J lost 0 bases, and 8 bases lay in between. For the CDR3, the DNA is TGTGCCAGTAGTAAACAGGGAAGCACAGATACGCAGTATTTT. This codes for CASSKQGSTDTQYF. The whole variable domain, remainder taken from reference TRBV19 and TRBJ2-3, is DGGITQSPKYLFRKEGQNVTLSCEQNLNHDAMYWYRQDPGQGLRLIYYSQIVNDFQKGDIAEGYSVSREKKESFPLTVTSAQKNPTAFYLCASSKQGSTDTQYFGPGTRLTVL.

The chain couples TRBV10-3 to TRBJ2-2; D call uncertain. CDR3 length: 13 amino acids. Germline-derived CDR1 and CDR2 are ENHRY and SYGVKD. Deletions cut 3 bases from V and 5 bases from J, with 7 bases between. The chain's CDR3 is CAISDGLTGELFF. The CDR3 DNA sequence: TGTGCCATCAGTGACGGTCTGACCGGGGAGCTGTTTTTT.

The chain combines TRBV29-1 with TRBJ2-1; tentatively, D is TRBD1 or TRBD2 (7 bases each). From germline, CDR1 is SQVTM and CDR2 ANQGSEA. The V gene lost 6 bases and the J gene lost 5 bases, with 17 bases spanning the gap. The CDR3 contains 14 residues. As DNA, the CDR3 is TGCAGCGTATGGGGAGGGGGCTTCGACAATGAGCAGTTCTTC. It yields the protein CSVWGGGFDNEQFF.

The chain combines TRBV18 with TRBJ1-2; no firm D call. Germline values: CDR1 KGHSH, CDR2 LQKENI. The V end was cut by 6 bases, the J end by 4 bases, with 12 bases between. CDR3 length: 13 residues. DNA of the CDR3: TGTGCCAGCTCCTCGAAAGGTGTCTATGGCTACACCTTC. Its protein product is CASSSKGVYGYTF.

The DNA of the CDR3 is TGTGCCACCAGCAGAGATCCGGGCGGCGTTCAAGAGACCCAGTACTTC. Its translation: CATSRDPGGVQETQYF. The chain is built from TRBV15 and TRBJ2-5; D is unclear. The CDR3 is made up of 16 amino acids. Germline values: CDR1 LNHNV, CDR2 YYDKDF (reference sequence). V gave up 0 bases and J gave up 2 bases, with 13 bases separating them.

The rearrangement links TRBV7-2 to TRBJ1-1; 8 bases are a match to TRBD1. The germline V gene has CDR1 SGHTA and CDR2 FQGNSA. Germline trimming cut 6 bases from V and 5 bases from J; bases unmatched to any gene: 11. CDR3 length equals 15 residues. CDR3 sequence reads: CASRESRGRRTEAFF. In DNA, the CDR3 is TGTGCCAGCAGGGAGAGCAGGGGGCGACGGACTGAAGCTTTCTTT.

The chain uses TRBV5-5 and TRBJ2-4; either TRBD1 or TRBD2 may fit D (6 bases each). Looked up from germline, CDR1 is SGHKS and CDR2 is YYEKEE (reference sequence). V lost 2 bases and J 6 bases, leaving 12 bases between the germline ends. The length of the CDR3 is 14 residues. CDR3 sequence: CASSFLQGGNIQYF. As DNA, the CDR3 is TGTGCCAGCAGCTTTCTACAGGGAGGAAACATTCAGTACTTC.